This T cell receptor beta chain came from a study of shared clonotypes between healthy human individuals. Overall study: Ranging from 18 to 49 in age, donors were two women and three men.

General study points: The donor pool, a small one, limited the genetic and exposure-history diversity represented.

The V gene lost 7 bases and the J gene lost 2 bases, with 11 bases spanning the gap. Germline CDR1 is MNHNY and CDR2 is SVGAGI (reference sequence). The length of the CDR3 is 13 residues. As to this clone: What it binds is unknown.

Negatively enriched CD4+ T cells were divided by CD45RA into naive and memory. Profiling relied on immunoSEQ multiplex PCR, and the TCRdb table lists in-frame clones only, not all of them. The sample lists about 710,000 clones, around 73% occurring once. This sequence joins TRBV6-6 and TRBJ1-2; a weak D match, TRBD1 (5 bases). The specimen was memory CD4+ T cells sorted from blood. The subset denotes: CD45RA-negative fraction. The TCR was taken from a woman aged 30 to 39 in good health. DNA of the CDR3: TGTGCCAGCACGCGCGGGGCAAACTATGGCTACACCTTC. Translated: CASTRGANYGYTF.